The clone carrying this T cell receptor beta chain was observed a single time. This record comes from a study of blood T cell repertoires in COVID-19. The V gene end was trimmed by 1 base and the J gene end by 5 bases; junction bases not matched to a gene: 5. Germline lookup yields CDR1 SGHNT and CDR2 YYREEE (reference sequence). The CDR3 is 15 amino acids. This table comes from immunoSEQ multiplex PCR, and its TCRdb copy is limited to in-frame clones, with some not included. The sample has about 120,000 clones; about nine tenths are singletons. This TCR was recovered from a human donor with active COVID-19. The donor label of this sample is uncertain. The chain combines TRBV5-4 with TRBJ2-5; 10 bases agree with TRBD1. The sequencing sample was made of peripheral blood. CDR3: CASSLRGQGLETQYF. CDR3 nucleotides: TGTGCCAGCAGCTTGAGGGGACAGGGGTTGGAGACCCAGTACTTC.